The 25 T cell receptor beta chains presented below share a single source sample, sequenced in a study of T cells in Graves' hyperthyroidism and ophthalmopathy. The TCR beta CDR3 regions underwent amplification using RNA transcripts as the source. When the TCR CDR3 underwent first-round RT-PCR, the HTBI primer set was used. TCRdb analysed the multiplex PCR reads with MiXCR anew, one entry per CDR3 protein. This table holds 650,000 to 800,000 distinct CDR3 sequences, over 40% found once. Source material: peripheral blood or thyroid tissue (not recorded which). These receptor sequences come from an adult man with Graves' disease, either hyperthyroidism or ophthalmopathy (not recorded which).

This rearrangement joins TRBV20-1 to TRBJ2-7; 10 bases align to TRBD2. CDR1 is DFQATT and CDR2 is SNEGSKA in the germline V gene (reference sequence). CDR3 length equals 15 residues. The V segment lost 0 bases and the J segment 2 bases; nucleotides outside the gene matches: 4. CDR3: CSARDISGRAYEQYF. In nucleotides, the CDR3 is TGCAGTGCTAGAGATATCAGCGGGAGGGCCTACGAGCAGTACTTC.

The rearrangement joins TRBV5-1 to TRBJ2-7; TRBD2 aligns across 7 bases. CDR3 length: 13 residues. Germline CDR1 reads SGHRS; CDR2 reads YFSETQ. The junction had 5 bases not matched to a gene; V was cut back by 1 base and J by 7 bases. The CDR3, as DNA: TGCGCCAGCAGCTTGACCGCGGGAGAGGAGCAGTACTTC. Translating it yields CASSLTAGEEQYF.

V and J are TRBV7-9 and TRBJ2-7; the D gene could be TRBD1 or TRBD2 (6 bases each). CDR3 length: 15 residues. Germline V gene sequence: CDR1 SEHNR, CDR2 FQNEAQ (reference sequence). The germline V and J ends were trimmed by 2 bases and 2 bases, with 13 bases remaining between them. The CDR3: CASSLKGGGPYEQYF. The CDR3, as DNA: TGTGCCAGCAGCTTAAAGGGGGGAGGACCCTACGAGCAGTACTTC.

This clonotype was seen at least ten times. For the CDR3, the DNA is TGTGCCATCAGTGACAAAGGAGGCGAAAAACTGTTTTTT. Translation gives CAISDKGGEKLFF. This chain links TRBV10-3 with TRBJ1-4; no clear D. Trimming cost V 3 bases and J 8 bases, with 10 bases left between them. There are 13 residues in the CDR3. Germline CDR1 reads ENHRY; CDR2 reads SYGVKD.

This clonotype came up a few times. The chain links TRBV5-1 to TRBJ1-1; tentatively, D is TRBD1 (5 bases). Per the germline V gene, CDR1 is SGHRS and CDR2 is YFSETQ. Trimming left V 1 base short and J 5 bases short, with 12 bases between. CDR3 size: 14 residues. The CDR3 reads CASSLWGVETEAFF. The CDR3, as DNA: TGCGCCAGCAGCTTGTGGGGGGTCGAGACTGAAGCTTTCTTT.

The rearrangement uses TRBV25-1 and TRBJ1-2, with TRBD1 identical over 9 bases. V was clipped by 4 bases and J by 2 bases; unmatched bases: 8. CDR1 is MGHDK, CDR2 SYGVNS, per germline. The CDR3 totals 16 residues. The CDR3 sequence is CASSATGTGNNYGYTF. The CDR3 bases are TGTGCCAGCAGTGCCACCGGGACAGGGAACAACTATGGCTACACCTTC.

This chain connects TRBV30 to TRBJ1-1; TRBD1 might be the D (6 bases). The germline CDR1 and CDR2 sequences are GTSNPN and SVGIG (reference sequence). This CDR3 is built from 11 residues. V gave up 7 bases and J gave up 3 bases, with 9 bases separating them. CDR3 region: CASRGHTEAFF. CDR3 sequence (DNA): TGTGCCTCCCGGGGGCACACTGAAGCTTTCTTT. Together with reference TRBV30 and TRBJ1-1, the CDR3 gives the full variable domain: SQTIHQWPATLVQPVGSPLSLECTVEGTSNPNLYWYRQAAGRGLQLLFYSVGIGQISSEVPQNLSASRPQDRQFILSSKKLLLSDSGFYLCASRGHTEAFFGQGTRLTVV.

V is TRBV28 and J is TRBJ1-2; no definite D call. Looked up from germline, CDR1 is MDHEN and CDR2 is SYDVKM. V lost 4 bases, J lost 5 bases, and 11 bases lay in between. The CDR3 is 13 residues long. The DNA for the CDR3 is TGTGCCAGCAGTTCATGGGGAGTTTATGGCTACACCTTC. Its translation is CASSSWGVYGYTF.

To note about this clonotype: A much larger clone differs by one base, so this may be a read error. The chain combines TRBV10-2 with TRBJ2-5; D may correspond to TRBD1 or TRBD2 (6 bases each). Germline V gene data show CDR1 as WSHSY and CDR2 as SAAADI. The CDR3 is 13 amino acids. V was pared by 7 bases and J by 9 bases, with 18 bases between. CDR3: CASIDQGWEAQYF. The CDR3, as DNA: TGCGCCAGCATAGACCAGGGGTGGGAGGCCCAGTACTTC.

The CDR3 DNA is TGCAGCGGATACCAAGAGACCCAGTACTTC. Amino acids: CSGYQETQYF. The chain is built from TRBV29-1 and TRBJ2-5; D unclear. Per germline, CDR1 SQVTM and CDR2 ANQGSEA. V lost 7 bases and J lost 0, with 3 bases in between. The CDR3 sequence is 10 residues long. Full variable domain (rest looked up from reference TRBV29-1 and TRBJ2-5): SAVISQKPSRDICQRGTSLTIQCQVDSQVTMMFWYRQQPGQSLTLIATANQGSEATYESGFVIDKFPISRPNLTFSTLTVSNMSPEDSSIYLCSGYQETQYFGPGTRLLVL.

CDR3 in DNA: TGTGCCAGTAGTATCCCAGGGGTAAACACTGAAGCTTTCTTT. This sequence encodes CASSIPGVNTEAFF. The gene calls are TRBV19 and TRBJ1-1; a weak D match, TRBD1 (6 bases). V dropped 3 bases and J dropped 2 bases, with 10 bases sitting between them. From germline, CDR1 is LNHDA and CDR2 SQIVND (reference sequence). The CDR3 has 14 residues.

This clonotype was seen just once. The V gene is TRBV25-1, the J gene TRBJ2-5; D is unclear. Germline values: CDR1 MGHDK, CDR2 SYGVNS. CDR3 length equals 11 residues. The V and J ends lost 8 bases and 5 bases respectively, with 9 bases between them. DNA for the CDR3: TGTGCCAGCGGTCCAGGCGAGACCCAGTACTTC. Protein sequence: CASGPGETQYF.

A note on this clonotype: This may come from a read error, since a much larger clone is one base off. The chain recombines TRBV29-1 with TRBJ2-5; the D gene is possibly TRBD2 (5 bases). The assigned J gene may be wrong: the sequence end matches TRBJ2-1 better. This CDR3 spans 11 amino acids. Germline V lookup: CDR1 SQVTM, CDR2 ANQGSEA. CDR3 in amino acids: CSVAREKTQFF. The CDR3 nucleotides read TGCAGCGTTGCGAGGGAGAAGACCCAGTTCTTC.

The genes are TRBV29-1 and TRBJ1-2; D is possibly TRBD1 (5 bases). The germline V gene encodes CDR1 SQVTM and CDR2 ANQGSEA. V lost 0 bases and J 7 bases, leaving 18 bases between the germline ends. This CDR3 contains 15 residues. The CDR3 is CSVEDRQRASGGYTF. Here the CDR3 DNA reads TGCAGCGTTGAAGATCGACAGCGTGCATCGGGTGGCTACACCTTC.

This clonotype was observed a handful of times. The rearrangement joins TRBV5-1 to TRBJ2-6; 7 nucleotides match TRBD1. Germline V gene lookup returns CDR1 SGHRS and CDR2 YFSETQ. With 2 bases clipped from V and 0 bases from J, the junction kept 5 bases outside the gene matches. The CDR3 is 17 amino acids. The CDR3 region is CASSFVTGVSGANVLTF. In nucleotides, the CDR3 is TGCGCCAGCAGCTTCGTTACAGGGGTCTCTGGGGCCAACGTCCTGACTTTC. Using reference TRBV5-1 and TRBJ2-6 for the parts outside the CDR3, the full variable domain is KAGVTQTPRYLIKTRGQQVTLSCSPISGHRSVSWYQQTPGQGLQFLFEYFSETQRNKGNFPGRFSGRQFSNSRSEMNVSTLELGDSALYLCASSFVTGVSGANVLTFGAGSRLTVL.

This clonotype was seen at least ten times. The J gene is TRBJ1-1, the V gene TRBV2; no clear D. In germline, CDR1 is SNHLY, CDR2 FYNNEI. This CDR3 is 12 amino acids long. V was trimmed by 5 bases and J by 7 bases, leaving 11 bases between them. CDR3 nucleotide sequence: TGTGCCAGCAGTCTTTCCCGGGGTGAAGCTTTCTTT. Protein product: CASSLSRGEAFF.

To note about this clonotype: This sequence may be a read error, since a much larger clone differs from it by one base. V and J are TRBV2 and TRBJ2-6; D not certain. The CDR3 has 19 residues. Germline CDR1 reads SNHLY; CDR2 reads FYNNEI. The CDR3 reads CAISGFTFQLLSGANVLTF. Here the CDR3 DNA reads TGTGCCATCAGTGGGTTTACGTTTCAGCTCCTCTCTGGGGCCAACGTCCTGACTTTC.

This rearrangement joins TRBV20-1 to TRBJ1-2; D unclear. The CDR3 spans 14 residues. CDR1 DFQATT and CDR2 SNEGSKA come from the germline V gene (reference sequence). V lost 3 bases and J 3 bases, leaving 14 bases between the germline ends. The CDR3 protein is CSARGVLGDYGYTF. CDR3 nucleotides: TGCAGTGCTAGGGGCGTCCTAGGAGACTATGGCTACACCTTC.

This clonotype was seen repeatedly, ten times or more. The chain is built from TRBV10-3 and TRBJ2-7; D is possibly TRBD2 (7 bases). Germline V gene sequence: CDR1 ENHRY, CDR2 SYGVKD. Deletions cut 4 bases from V and 3 bases from J, with 19 bases between. The CDR3 runs 16 residues. The DNA of the CDR3 is TGTGCCATCAGTGGAGGTGGGAGGGGGGACCACTACGAGCAGTACTTC. Amino acids: CAISGGGRGDHYEQYF.

The rearrangement joins TRBV7-2 to TRBJ2-7, with TRBD1 matching over 12 bases. The CDR3 sequence is 15 residues long. The V and J ends lost 5 bases and 5 bases, in that order; junction bases with no gene match: 7. The germline V gene has CDR1 SGHTA and CDR2 FQGNSA. The CDR3 region is CASSPGTGGFHEQYF. The CDR3 DNA reads TGTGCCAGCAGCCCCGGGACAGGGGGCTTCCACGAGCAGTACTTC.

J is TRBJ1-5 and V is TRBV15; D remains ambiguous. V lost 3 bases, J lost 2 bases, and 8 bases lay in between. Germline CDR1 LNHNV, CDR2 YYDKDF (reference sequence). The CDR3 extends over 14 amino acids. CDR3 bases: TGTGCCACCAGCAGCCAAAGTCGCAATCAGCCCCAGCATTTT. Translation gives CATSSQSRNQPQHF.

This chain links TRBV7-9 with TRBJ2-5, with 13 bases lining up with TRBD2. CDR1 and CDR2 from the germline V gene are SEHNR and FQNEAQ (reference sequence). The CDR3 has 17 residues. After removal of 1 base from V and 4 bases from J, the junction contained 6 bases not matched to a gene. This chain's CDR3 is CASSLVTSGRVGETQYF. The CDR3 nucleotides are TGTGCCAGCAGCTTAGTTACTAGCGGGAGGGTCGGAGAGACCCAGTACTTC.

The table lists this clonotype with a few counts. The chain recombines TRBV12-3 or TRBV12-4 with TRBJ1-2, with TRBD1 matching 7 bases. The CDR3 is 15 residues long. V shed 6 bases and J 4 bases; nucleotides not matched to a gene: 11. CDR3: CASRPSTGALYGYTF. The DNA of the CDR3 is TGTGCCAGCAGACCTTCTACAGGGGCCCTCTATGGCTACACCTTC.

This chain joins TRBV10-3 and TRBJ2-7, with TRBD2 matching 13 bases. In germline, CDR1 is ENHRY, CDR2 SYGVKD. Losses at the gene ends were 10 bases for V and 2 bases for J; bases not matched to a gene: 11. This CDR3 region has 16 residues. DNA of the CDR3: TGTGCCAGCGGGCCCGGGACTAGCGGGACGACCTACGAGCAGTACTTC. It specifies CASGPGTSGTTYEQYF.

The sample holds many counts of this clonotype. V is TRBV29-1 and J is TRBJ2-5, with D perhaps TRBD1 (5 bases). Germline lookup yields CDR1 SQVTM and CDR2 ANQGSEA. V lost 3 bases to trimming and J lost 5 bases, with 10 bases between them. This CDR3 spans 12 amino acids. The CDR3 DNA reads TGCAGCGTTGATCAGGGTGGGGAGACCCAGTACTTC. Amino acid sequence: CSVDQGGETQYF. The full variable domain, its missing parts supplied by reference TRBV29-1 and TRBJ2-5, is SAVISQKPSRDICQRGTSLTIQCQVDSQVTMMFWYRQQPGQSLTLIATANQGSEATYESGFVIDKFPISRPNLTFSTLTVSNMSPEDSSIYLCSVDQGGETQYFGPGTRLLVL.